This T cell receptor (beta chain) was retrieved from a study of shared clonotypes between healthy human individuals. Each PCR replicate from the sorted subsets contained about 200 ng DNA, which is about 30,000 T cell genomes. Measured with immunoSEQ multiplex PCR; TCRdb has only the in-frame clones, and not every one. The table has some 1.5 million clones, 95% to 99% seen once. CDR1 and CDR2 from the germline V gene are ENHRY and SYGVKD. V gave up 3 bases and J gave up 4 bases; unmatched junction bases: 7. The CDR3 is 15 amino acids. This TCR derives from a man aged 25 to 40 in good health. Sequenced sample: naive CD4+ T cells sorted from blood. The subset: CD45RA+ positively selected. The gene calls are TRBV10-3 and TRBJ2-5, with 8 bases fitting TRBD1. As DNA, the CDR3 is TGTGCCATCAGTGACCCCGACAGGGGCGGAGAGACCCAGTACTTC. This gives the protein CAISDPDRGGETQYF.